Presented here are 26 T cell receptor beta chains from one specimen sequenced in a study of graft-versus-host responses after intestinal transplantation. Profiled with immunoSEQ multiplex PCR; TCRdb holds only in-frame clones, not every one. The sample lists some 110,000 clones, around nine tenths occurring once. These TCRs are of unknown antigen specificity. The sample here was unstimulated CD4+ T cells sorted from spleen or lymph node cells, taken before intestinal transplant. The origin of the receptors is a human donor who received an intestinal transplant.

CDR3 in amino acids: CASSPGGVSSYEQYF. For the CDR3, the DNA is TGCGCCAGCAGCCCCGGCGGGGTTAGCTCCTACGAGCAGTACTTC. V and J are TRBV5-1 and TRBJ2-7; D is possibly TRBD2 (6 bases). Trimming left V 4 bases short and J 0 bases short, with 14 bases between. Germline V gives CDR1 SGHRS, CDR2 YFSETQ. The CDR3 is 15 amino acids.

The chain carries TRBV10-1 and TRBJ2-5; TRBD2 matches at 11 bases. The CDR3 consists of 17 residues. Germline CDR1 is WNHNN and CDR2 is SYGVQD (reference sequence). The trim removed 2 bases at V and 3 bases at J, leaving 8 bases unmatched. The CDR3 spells CASSEGFLAGGKETQYF. CDR3 DNA sequence: TGCGCCAGCAGTGAGGGTTTTCTAGCGGGAGGTAAAGAGACCCAGTACTTC.

The chain couples TRBV18 to TRBJ1-5; D may be TRBD1 (5 bases). Germline V gene lookup returns CDR1 KGHSH and CDR2 LQKENI. Trimming stripped 3 bases from V and 5 bases from J, with 11 bases between. The CDR3 has 14 residues. CDR3 sequence reads: CASSPAGGDQPQHF. The CDR3 coding sequence is TGTGCCAGCTCACCGGCCGGGGGGGATCAGCCCCAGCATTTT.

The chain carries TRBV7-9 and TRBJ2-1; perhaps TRBD2 as D (5 bases). Germline loops: CDR1 SEHNR, CDR2 FQNEAQ (reference sequence). The CDR3 is 15 amino acids. V dropped 1 base and J dropped 8 bases, with 15 bases sitting between them. Written as DNA, the CDR3 is TGTGCCAGCAGCTTAGGACCCATCGGGATCGATGAGCAGTTCTTC. Translating it yields CASSLGPIGIDEQFF.

Concerning this clone: One end of the junction is discordant with germline, which a read error may explain. The rearrangement links TRBV6-5 to TRBJ2-7, with no clear D. The CDR3 runs to 11 residues. Per germline, CDR1 MNHEY and CDR2 SVGAGI. The DNA for the CDR3 is TGTGCCAGCAGTTACTCCTCCGAGCAGTACTTC. It is translated as CASSYSSEQYF.

The chain has TRBV5-6 and TRBJ2-2, with 7 bases fitting TRBD1. Per the germline V gene, CDR1 is SGHDT and CDR2 is YYEEEE. Germline trimming cut 1 base from V and 6 bases from J; bases unmatched to any gene: 6. The CDR3 spans 15 residues. DNA of the CDR3: TGTGCCAGCAGCTTGCTACAGGGGATCCCCGGGGAGCTGTTTTTT. Its protein is CASSLLQGIPGELFF.

This chain connects TRBV10-3 to TRBJ2-1, with 8 bases fitting TRBD1. Germline V lookup: CDR1 ENHRY, CDR2 SYGVKD. This CDR3 is built from 14 residues. V gave up 5 bases and J gave up 10 bases; unmatched junction bases: 10. CDR3 in amino acids: CAISQGQGVREQFF. CDR3 coding DNA: TGTGCCATCAGTCAAGGACAGGGCGTGAGGGAGCAGTTCTTC.

V and J are TRBV5-1 and TRBJ2-5, with D maybe TRBD2 (5 bases). Germline V gene sequence: CDR1 SGHRS, CDR2 YFSETQ. This CDR3 contains 15 residues. Trimming left V 4 bases short and J 1 base short, with 14 bases between. This chain's CDR3 is CASSLATGIQETQYF. DNA for the CDR3: TGCGCCAGCAGCCTTGCCACGGGGATCCAAGAGACCCAGTACTTC.

The chain employs TRBV28 and TRBJ2-7; the D gene is possibly TRBD2 (6 bases). CDR1 is MDHEN and CDR2 is SYDVKM in the germline V gene. Deletions cut 2 bases from V and 6 bases from J, with 26 bases between. The CDR3 sequence is 18 residues long. CDR3 nucleotide sequence: TGTGCCAGCAGTTTAGGTAGAGTGGGGACCGGGACTTTTCGCGAGCAGTACTTC. This translates into CASSLGRVGTGTFREQYF.

The rearrangement uses TRBV11-2 and TRBJ1-6; a possible D gene is TRBD1 (5 bases). With 2 bases removed from V and 10 bases from J, the gap between germline ends came to 9 bases. The CDR3 length is 13 residues. Germline V gives CDR1 SGHAT, CDR2 FQNNGV. The CDR3 here is CASSLQGGSPLHF. As DNA, the CDR3 is TGTGCCAGCAGCTTACAGGGAGGGTCACCCCTCCACTTT.

The genes are TRBV25-1 and TRBJ2-3; TRBD2 matches at 9 bases. The V segment lost 10 bases and the J segment 6 bases; nucleotides outside the gene matches: 8. CDR1 MGHDK and CDR2 SYGVNS come from the germline V gene. The CDR3 extends over 13 amino acids. In nucleotides, the CDR3 is TGTGCCAACGAAGCGGGGGGCCATGATACGCAGTATTTT. Its translation is CANEAGGHDTQYF. Supplemented by reference TRBV25-1 and TRBJ2-3, the full variable domain reads EADIYQTPRYLVIGTGKKITLECSQTMGHDKMYWYQQDPGMELHLIHYSYGVNSTEKGDLSSESTVSRIRTEHFPLTLESARPSHTSQYLCANEAGGHDTQYFGPGTRLTVL.

This clone was found once. The V call is TRBV7-3, the J call TRBJ2-3; 11 bases match TRBD2. With 5 bases clipped from V and 4 bases from J, the junction kept 8 bases outside the gene matches. Germline V CDR1 and CDR2: SGHTA, FQGTGA. The CDR3 loop spans 16 amino acids. The CDR3 region has the DNA TGTGCCAGCAGCCCCACACTAGCGGGAGTTGCAGATACGCAGTATTTT. Protein product: CASSPTLAGVADTQYF.

The chain links TRBV7-9 to TRBJ2-7; possible D gene TRBD1, 6 bases. The CDR3 covers 16 residues. Looked up from germline, CDR1 is SEHNR and CDR2 is FQNEAQ (reference sequence). Trimming took off 5 bases at V and 3 bases at J, with 20 bases between the two ends. Here the CDR3 DNA reads TGTGCCAGCAGCCCTCCAGGGCAGGGGCTTGACTACGAGCAGTACTTC. This codes for CASSPPGQGLDYEQYF.

The chain is built from TRBV5-4 and TRBJ1-1, with D perhaps TRBD1 (5 bases). The CDR3 is 15 residues long. Looked up from germline, CDR1 is SGHNT and CDR2 is YYREEE (reference sequence). Trimming cost V 4 bases and J 2 bases, with 15 bases left between them. CDR3 region: CASSRQGLLNTEAFF. The CDR3 DNA is TGTGCCAGCAGCCGTCAGGGCCTCCTTAACACTGAAGCTTTCTTT.

This clone was recorded a few times. The rearrangement uses TRBV7-2 and TRBJ2-5; TRBD2 might be the D (6 bases). The CDR3 spans 14 residues. The V end was cut by 0 bases, the J end by 3 bases, with 8 bases between. The germline CDR1 and CDR2 sequences are SGHTA and FQGNSA. In DNA, the CDR3 is TGTGCCAGCAGCTTAGCGGGACTGAAAGAGACCCAGTACTTC. This gives the protein CASSLAGLKETQYF.

This chain joins TRBV6-1 and TRBJ2-1; 14 bases are shared with TRBD2. After removal of 6 bases from V and 6 bases from J, the junction contained 1 base not matched to a gene. From germline, CDR1 is MNHNS and CDR2 SASEGT. CDR3 length: 14 amino acids. The CDR3 reads CASRTSGRANEQFF. Here the CDR3 DNA reads TGTGCCAGCAGGACTAGCGGGAGGGCCAATGAGCAGTTCTTC.

J is TRBJ1-1 and V is TRBV5-1; tentatively, D is TRBD1 (5 bases). This CDR3 is 15 amino acids long. Germline lookup yields CDR1 SGHRS and CDR2 YFSETQ. V dropped 4 bases and J dropped 3 bases, with 16 bases sitting between them. This CDR3 is CASSLMQGMDTEAFF. As DNA, the CDR3 is TGCGCCAGCAGCCTAATGCAGGGAATGGACACTGAAGCTTTCTTT.

The V gene is TRBV5-1, the J gene TRBJ2-7; weak D call: TRBD1 (5 bases). The CDR3 is 14 amino acids. V lost 0 bases, J lost 6 bases, and 13 bases lay in between. Germline lookup yields CDR1 SGHRS and CDR2 YFSETQ. Here the CDR3 DNA reads TGCGCCAGCAGCTTGGGGGGAACAGGCAGCGAGCAGTACTTC. It specifies CASSLGGTGSEQYF.

V and J are TRBV18 and TRBJ2-6; D is perhaps TRBD1 (5 bases). Between the trimmed V and J ends, which lost 3 bases and 2 bases, there was a span of 14 bases. Per the germline V gene, CDR1 is KGHSH and CDR2 is LQKENI. The CDR3 is made up of 17 amino acids. This CDR3 reads CASSPYRSQPGANVLTF. As DNA, the CDR3 is TGTGCCAGCTCACCTTACAGGTCACAACCTGGGGCCAACGTCCTGACTTTC.

The chain couples TRBV6-5 to TRBJ1-1; D unclear. Germline CDR1 MNHEY, CDR2 SVGAGI. V was pared by 4 bases and J by 5 bases, with 5 bases between. This CDR3 is built from 11 residues. In DNA, the CDR3 is TGTGCCAGCAGTTCTAAAACTGAAGCTTTCTTT. Amino acid sequence: CASSSKTEAFF.

The V call is TRBV5-1, the J call TRBJ2-1, with D unresolved. This CDR3 contains 14 residues. CDR1 and CDR2 from the germline V gene are SGHRS and YFSETQ. The V end was cut by 0 bases, the J end by 4 bases, with 8 bases between. The CDR3 loop reads CASSLDGAYNEQFF. For the CDR3, the DNA is TGCGCCAGCAGCTTGGATGGAGCATACAATGAGCAGTTCTTC. Complete variable domain (other parts from reference TRBV5-1 and TRBJ2-1): KAGVTQTPRYLIKTRGQQVTLSCSPISGHRSVSWYQQTPGQGLQFLFEYFSETQRNKGNFPGRFSGRQFSNSRSEMNVSTLELGDSALYLCASSLDGAYNEQFFGPGTRLTVL.

V gene TRBV30 combines with J gene TRBJ1-6; a weak D match, TRBD1 (6 bases). Germline CDR1 GTSNPN, CDR2 SVGIG (reference sequence). The germline V and J ends were trimmed by 4 bases and 8 bases, with 15 bases remaining between them. CDR3 length equals 14 residues. The CDR3: CAWTPQGTHSPLHF. The CDR3 DNA is TGTGCCTGGACCCCCCAGGGGACCCATTCACCCCTCCACTTT. The full variable domain, completed using reference TRBV30 and TRBJ1-6, is SQTIHQWPATLVQPVGSPLSLECTVEGTSNPNLYWYRQAAGRGLQLLFYSVGIGQISSEVPQNLSASRPQDRQFILSSKKLLLSDSGFYLCAWTPQGTHSPLHFGNGTRLTVT.

This chain links TRBV5-1 with TRBJ2-7; D is possibly TRBD1 (5 bases). This CDR3 comprises 14 residues. Trimming removed 0 bases from V and 4 bases from J, with 11 bases in between. CDR1 and CDR2 (germline): SGHRS, YFSETQ. This chain's CDR3 is CASSLVPTGYEQYF. In DNA form, the CDR3 reads TGCGCCAGCAGCTTGGTCCCTACAGGATACGAGCAGTACTTC. Full variable domain (remainder filled in from reference TRBV5-1 and TRBJ2-7): KAGVTQTPRYLIKTRGQQVTLSCSPISGHRSVSWYQQTPGQGLQFLFEYFSETQRNKGNFPGRFSGRQFSNSRSEMNVSTLELGDSALYLCASSLVPTGYEQYFGPGTRLTVT.

This clone was observed a single time. The J gene is TRBJ1-4, the V gene TRBV7-9, with D possibly TRBD1 on 5 matching bases. CDR1 SEHNR and CDR2 FQNEAQ come from the germline V gene (reference sequence). V lost 1 base to trimming and J lost 3 bases, with 9 bases between them. The CDR3 is 15 amino acids. This chain's CDR3 is CASSLEGAPNEKLFF. CDR3 DNA: TGTGCCAGCAGCTTAGAAGGGGCACCTAATGAAAAACTGTTTTTT.

This clone appeared once. The chain uses TRBV2 and TRBJ2-7; weak D call: TRBD1 (6 bases). V was shortened by 6 bases and J by 1 base, with 19 bases between the two germline ends. CDR1 and CDR2 (germline): SNHLY, FYNNEI. This CDR3 has 16 amino acids. The CDR3 sequence: CASRGPFQGRSYEQYF. In DNA form, the CDR3 reads TGTGCCAGCAGGGGCCCTTTCCAGGGGCGGTCCTACGAGCAGTACTTC. Looking up the rest from reference TRBV2 and TRBJ2-7 gives the full variable domain: EPEVTQTPSHQVTQMGQEVILRCVPISNHLYFYWYRQILGQKVEFLVSFYNNEISEKSEIFDDQFSVERPDGSNFTLKIRSTKLEDSAMYFCASRGPFQGRSYEQYFGPGTRLTVT.

V and J are TRBV2 and TRBJ2-5; the D is unclear. The closer fit of TRBJ2-7 to the DNA end suggests the J call may be wrong. Germline CDR1 SNHLY, CDR2 FYNNEI. CDR3 length equals 17 residues. The CDR3 loop is CASSEALPTPSSYEQYF. CDR3 bases: TGTGCCAGCAGTGAAGCGCTTCCTACCCCGAGCTCCTACGAGCAGTACTTC.